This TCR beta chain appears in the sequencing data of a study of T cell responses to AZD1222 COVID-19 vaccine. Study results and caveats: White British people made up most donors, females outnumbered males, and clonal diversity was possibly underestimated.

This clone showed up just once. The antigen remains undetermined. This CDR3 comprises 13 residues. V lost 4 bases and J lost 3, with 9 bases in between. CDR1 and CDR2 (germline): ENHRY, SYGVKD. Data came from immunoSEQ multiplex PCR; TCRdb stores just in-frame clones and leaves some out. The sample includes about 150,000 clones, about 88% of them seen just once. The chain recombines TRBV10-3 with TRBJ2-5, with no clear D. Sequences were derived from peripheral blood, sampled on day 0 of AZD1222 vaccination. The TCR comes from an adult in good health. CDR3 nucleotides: TGTGCCATCAGTGGTTCGGTGAAAGAGACCCAGTACTTC. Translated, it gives CAISGSVKETQYF.